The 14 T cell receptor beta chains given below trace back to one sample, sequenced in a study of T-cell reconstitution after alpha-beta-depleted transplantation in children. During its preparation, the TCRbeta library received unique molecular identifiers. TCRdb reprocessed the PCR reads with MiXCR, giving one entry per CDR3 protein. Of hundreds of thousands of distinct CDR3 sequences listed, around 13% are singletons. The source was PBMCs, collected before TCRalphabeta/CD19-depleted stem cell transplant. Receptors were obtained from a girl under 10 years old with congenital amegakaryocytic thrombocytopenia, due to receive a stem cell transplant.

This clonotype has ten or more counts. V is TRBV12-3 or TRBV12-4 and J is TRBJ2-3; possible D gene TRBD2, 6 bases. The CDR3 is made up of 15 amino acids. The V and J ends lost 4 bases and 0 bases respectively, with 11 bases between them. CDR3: CASSSTGTSTDTQYF. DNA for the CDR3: TGTGCCAGCAGTTCGACTGGGACTAGCACAGATACGCAGTATTTT.

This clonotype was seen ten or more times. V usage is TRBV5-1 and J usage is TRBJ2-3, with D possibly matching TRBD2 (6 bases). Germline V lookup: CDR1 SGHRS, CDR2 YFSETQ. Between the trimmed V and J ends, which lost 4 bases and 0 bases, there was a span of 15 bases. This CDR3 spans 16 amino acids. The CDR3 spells CASSPPSGGSTDTQYF. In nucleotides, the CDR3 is TGCGCCAGCAGCCCACCGAGCGGAGGGAGCACAGATACGCAGTATTTT.

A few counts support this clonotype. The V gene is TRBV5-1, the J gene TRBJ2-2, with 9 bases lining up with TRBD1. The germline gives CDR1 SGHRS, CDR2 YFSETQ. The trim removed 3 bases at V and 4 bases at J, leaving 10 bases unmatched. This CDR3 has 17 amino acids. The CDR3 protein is CASSSFYRGPGTGELFF. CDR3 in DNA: TGCGCCAGCAGCTCTTTCTACAGGGGGCCGGGCACCGGGGAGCTGTTTTTT.

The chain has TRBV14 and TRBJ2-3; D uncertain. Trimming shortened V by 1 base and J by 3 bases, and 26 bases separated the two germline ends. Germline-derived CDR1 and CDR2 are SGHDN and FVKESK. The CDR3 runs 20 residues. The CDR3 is CASSQGKILSPGGITDTQYF. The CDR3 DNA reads TGTGCCAGCAGCCAAGGAAAAATCCTGTCTCCCGGTGGAATTACAGATACGCAGTATTTT.

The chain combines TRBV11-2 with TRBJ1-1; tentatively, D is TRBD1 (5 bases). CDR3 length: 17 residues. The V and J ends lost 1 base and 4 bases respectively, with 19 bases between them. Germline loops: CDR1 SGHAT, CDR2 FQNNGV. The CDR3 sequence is CASSLVRGPQGGTEAFF. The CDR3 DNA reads TGTGCCAGCAGCTTAGTTCGAGGGCCCCAGGGAGGCACTGAAGCTTTCTTT.

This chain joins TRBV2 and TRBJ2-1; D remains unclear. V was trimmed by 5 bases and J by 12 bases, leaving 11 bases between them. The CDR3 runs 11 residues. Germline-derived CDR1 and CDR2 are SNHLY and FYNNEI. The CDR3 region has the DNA TGTGCCAGCAGTCTGTTAGTAACGCAGTTCTTC. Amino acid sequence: CASSLLVTQFF.

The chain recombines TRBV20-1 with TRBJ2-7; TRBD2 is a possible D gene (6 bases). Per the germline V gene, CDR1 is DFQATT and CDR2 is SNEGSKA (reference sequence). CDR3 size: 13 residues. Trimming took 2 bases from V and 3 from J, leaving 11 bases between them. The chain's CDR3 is CSARRGKVYEQYF. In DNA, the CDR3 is TGCAGTGCTAGACGCGGGAAGGTCTACGAGCAGTACTTC.

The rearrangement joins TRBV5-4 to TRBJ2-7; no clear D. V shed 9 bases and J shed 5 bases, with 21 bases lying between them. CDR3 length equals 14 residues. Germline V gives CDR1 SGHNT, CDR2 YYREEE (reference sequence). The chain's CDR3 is CATKESPGVDEQYF. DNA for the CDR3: TGTGCCACAAAAGAATCCCCGGGTGTGGACGAGCAGTACTTC.

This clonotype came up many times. The CDR3 DNA reads TGTGCCAGCAGTTTGGGAACCTACGAGCAGTACTTC. Translated: CASSLGTYEQYF. J is TRBJ2-7 and V is TRBV12-3 or TRBV12-4; no definite D call. Trimming removed 3 bases at V and 2 bases at J, with 5 bases between. The CDR3 is 12 amino acids.

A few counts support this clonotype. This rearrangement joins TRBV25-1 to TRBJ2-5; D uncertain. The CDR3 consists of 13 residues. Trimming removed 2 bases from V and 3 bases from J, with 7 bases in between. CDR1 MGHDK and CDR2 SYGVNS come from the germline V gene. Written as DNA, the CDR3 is TGTGCCAGCAGTGAACCTAACGAAGAGACCCAGTACTTC. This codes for CASSEPNEETQYF.

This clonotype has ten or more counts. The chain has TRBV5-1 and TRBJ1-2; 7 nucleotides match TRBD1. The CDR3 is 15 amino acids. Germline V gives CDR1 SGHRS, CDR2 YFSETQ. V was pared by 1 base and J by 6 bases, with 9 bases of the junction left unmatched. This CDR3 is CASSLLPGTEDGYTF. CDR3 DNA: TGCGCCAGCAGCTTGTTACCCGGGACAGAGGATGGCTACACCTTC.

CDR3: CASTPLAGGLETQYF. The CDR3 bases are TGTGCCAGCACACCACTAGCGGGAGGGCTAGAGACCCAGTACTTC. J is TRBJ2-5 and V is TRBV6-1; 13 nucleotides line up with TRBD2. CDR3 length equals 15 residues. V was pared by 7 bases and J by 4 bases, with 6 bases of the junction left unmatched. Germline V gene lookup returns CDR1 MNHNS and CDR2 SASEGT.

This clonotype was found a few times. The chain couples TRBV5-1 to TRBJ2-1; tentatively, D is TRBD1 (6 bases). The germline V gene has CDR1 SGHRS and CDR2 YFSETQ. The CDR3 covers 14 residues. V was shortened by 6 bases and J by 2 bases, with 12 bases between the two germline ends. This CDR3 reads CASNPGTPYNEQFF. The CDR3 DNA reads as TGCGCCAGCAACCCCGGGACACCCTACAATGAGCAGTTCTTC.

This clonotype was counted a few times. The CDR3: CSARDRLRTNYNEQFF. DNA for the CDR3: TGCAGTGCTAGAGATAGGTTGAGGACAAATTACAATGAGCAGTTCTTC. The V and J genes are TRBV20-1 and TRBJ2-1; tentative D call: TRBD1 (5 bases). Trimming took off 0 bases at V and 4 bases at J, with 16 bases between the two ends. Germline CDR1 is DFQATT and CDR2 is SNEGSKA (reference sequence). This CDR3 has 16 residues.